One sample yielded the 15 T cell receptor beta chains listed below, sequenced in a study of PD-1 blockade in classical Hodgkin lymphoma. This table comes from immunoSEQ multiplex PCR, and its TCRdb copy is limited to in-frame clones, with some not included. The table lists 35,000 to 40,000 clones, around 90% of them singletons. All the patients suffered relapse after autologous stem cell transplantation, and brentuximab vedotin exposure differed. Source: peripheral blood mononuclear cells (PBMCs), taken before the second cycle of nivolumab. These receptor sequences come from a human donor with classical Hodgkin lymphoma.

The CDR3 DNA follows: TGTGCCAGCAGCTCGGGGACTAGCAGTAGAGAGACCCAGTACTTC. Its protein product is CASSSGTSSRETQYF. The chain joins TRBV5-4 to TRBJ2-5, with 9 bases fitting TRBD2. V shed 3 bases, J shed 4 bases, and the junction held 7 bases outside the gene matches. CDR1 SGHNT and CDR2 YYREEE come from the germline V gene (reference sequence). The CDR3 runs to 15 residues.

V and J are TRBV18 and TRBJ2-7; 7 nucleotides align to TRBD1. Losses at the gene ends were 0 bases for V and 3 bases for J; bases not matched to a gene: 5. The germline gives CDR1 KGHSH, CDR2 LQKENI. The CDR3 has 15 amino acids. DNA of the CDR3: TGTGCCAGCTCACCACCATCGGCAGGGGGCTACGAGCAGTACTTC. Translated, it gives CASSPPSAGGYEQYF.

The V gene is TRBV2, the J gene TRBJ2-1; TRBD1 agrees at 10 bases. The V gene end was trimmed by 5 bases and the J gene end by 7 bases; junction bases not matched to a gene: 5. The germline CDR1 and CDR2 sequences are SNHLY and FYNNEI. The length of the CDR3 is 14 residues. The CDR3 DNA sequence: TGTGCCAGCAGTAAGGGACAGGGGTATAATGAGCAGTTCTTC. It is translated as CASSKGQGYNEQFF.

The J gene is TRBJ1-1, the V gene TRBV7-6; tentatively, D is TRBD1 (6 bases). The germline V gene encodes CDR1 SGHVS and CDR2 FNYEAQ. The CDR3 extends over 17 amino acids. V was cut by 3 bases and J by 3 bases, with 20 bases left in between. The CDR3 DNA is TGTGCCAGCAGCTTTAGTCCATTCGGGGGCAGGGACACTGAAGCTTTCTTT. Translation: CASSFSPFGGRDTEAFF.

The table lists this clone with a count of one. Distinct nucleotide sequences in the sample also encode this CDR3. This sequence joins TRBV27 and TRBJ2-7, with 10 nucleotides matching TRBD2. Losses at the gene ends were 5 bases for V and 6 bases for J; bases not matched to a gene: 10. CDR3 size: 15 residues. Germline assignment: CDR1 MNHEY and CDR2 SMNVEV (reference sequence). CDR3 coding DNA: TGTGCCAGCAGTCAGGCCCGGGGACTAGCGTTCGAGCAGTACTTC. It is translated as CASSQARGLAFEQYF.

The chain recombines TRBV6-1 with TRBJ2-5; TRBD1 aligns across 8 bases. TRBJ2-7 explains the end of the DNA better; the J call may be wrong. The CDR3 contains 14 residues. The germline V gene has CDR1 MNHNS and CDR2 SASEGT. DNA for the CDR3: TGTGCCAGCACCGACAGGGGTGGGCCCTACGAGCAGTACTTC. The encoded protein is CASTDRGGPYEQYF.

This rearrangement joins TRBV11-3 to TRBJ2-5, with TRBD1 identical over 7 bases. Germline values: CDR1 SGHNT, CDR2 YENEEA. V shed 5 bases, J shed 1 base, and the junction held 4 bases outside the gene matches. CDR3 size: 14 residues. The CDR3: CASSLNRGQETQYF. CDR3 sequence (DNA): TGTGCCAGCAGCCTGAACAGGGGCCAAGAGACCCAGTACTTC.

The rearrangement joins TRBV28 to TRBJ2-1; D is unresolved. Germline CDR1 is MDHEN and CDR2 is SYDVKM. The CDR3 runs to 12 residues. V was clipped by 3 bases and J by 9 bases, with 9 bases between them. In DNA, the CDR3 is TGTGCCAGCAGTTTCCCAATTAGTGAGCAGTTCTTC. This translates into CASSFPISEQFF.

This clone was detected a few times. V gene TRBV18 combines with J gene TRBJ1-1; D might be TRBD1 (5 bases). This CDR3 contains 14 residues. Between the trimmed V and J ends, which lost 2 bases and 5 bases, there was a span of 12 bases. Per the germline V gene, CDR1 is KGHSH and CDR2 is LQKENI. CDR3 protein: CASSPAGWGTEAFF. CDR3 DNA sequence: TGTGCCAGCTCACCAGCAGGGTGGGGGACTGAAGCTTTCTTT.

The gene calls are TRBV13 and TRBJ2-5, with 8 positions matching TRBD1. The germline CDR1 and CDR2 sequences are PRHDT and FYEKMQ (reference sequence). The CDR3 extends over 16 amino acids. The V gene end was trimmed by 2 bases and the J gene end by 5 bases; junction bases not matched to a gene: 10. In DNA form, the CDR3 reads TGTGCCAGCAGCTTAAGGCCAGGGGGCCGACGGGAGACCCAGTACTTC. This codes for CASSLRPGGRRETQYF.

This clone was seen a few times. The gene calls are TRBV2 and TRBJ1-5, with D maybe TRBD1 (5 bases). The V and J ends lost 3 bases and 5 bases respectively, with 11 bases between them. CDR1 and CDR2 (germline): SNHLY, FYNNEI. This CDR3 contains 14 residues. The CDR3 loop is CASSDPGTHQPQHF. CDR3 nucleotides: TGTGCCAGCAGTGACCCAGGGACTCATCAGCCCCAGCATTTT. The full variable domain, with the rest looked up from reference TRBV2 and TRBJ1-5, is EPEVTQTPSHQVTQMGQEVILRCVPISNHLYFYWYRQILGQKVEFLVSFYNNEISEKSEIFDDQFSVERPDGSNFTLKIRSTKLEDSAMYFCASSDPGTHQPQHFGDGTRLSIL.

This rearrangement joins TRBV28 to TRBJ2-3, with D perhaps given as TRBD1 or TRBD2 (5 bases each). Per germline, CDR1 MDHEN and CDR2 SYDVKM. The CDR3 is 18 residues long. Trimming took off 6 bases at V and 2 bases at J, with 24 bases between the two ends. The CDR3 protein is CASRKLYRDHENTDTQYF. CDR3 nucleotide sequence: TGTGCCAGCAGGAAGTTGTACCGGGACCACGAGAACACAGATACGCAGTATTTT.

The sample holds one count of this clone. CDR3 sequence (DNA): TGTGCCAGCAGTTTACGACTAGCGGGAGATAGCACAGATACGCAGTATTTT. Residues: CASSLRLAGDSTDTQYF. V gene TRBV28 combines with J gene TRBJ2-3; 12 bases align to TRBD2. Germline V gene sequence: CDR1 MDHEN, CDR2 SYDVKM. The V segment lost 2 bases and the J segment 0 bases; nucleotides outside the gene matches: 3. The CDR3 loop spans 17 amino acids.

The chain is built from TRBV6-5 and TRBJ2-7; 7 bases are shared with TRBD2. This CDR3 is built from 15 residues. V lost 1 base, J lost 2 bases, and 5 bases stayed unmatched. Per germline, CDR1 MNHEY and CDR2 SVGAGI. CDR3 sequence: CASSYYGGSTYEQYF. CDR3 coding DNA: TGTGCCAGCAGTTACTACGGCGGGAGTACCTACGAGCAGTACTTC.

The chain uses TRBV30 and TRBJ1-3; TRBD1 might be the D (5 bases). The germline V gene has CDR1 GTSNPN and CDR2 SVGIG (reference sequence). V lost 1 base to trimming and J lost 4 bases, with 11 bases between them. The CDR3 is made up of 14 amino acids. The CDR3 coding sequence is TGTGCCTGGAGTGAAGGCCGGGGGGGAAACACCATATATTTT. This encodes CAWSEGRGGNTIYF.